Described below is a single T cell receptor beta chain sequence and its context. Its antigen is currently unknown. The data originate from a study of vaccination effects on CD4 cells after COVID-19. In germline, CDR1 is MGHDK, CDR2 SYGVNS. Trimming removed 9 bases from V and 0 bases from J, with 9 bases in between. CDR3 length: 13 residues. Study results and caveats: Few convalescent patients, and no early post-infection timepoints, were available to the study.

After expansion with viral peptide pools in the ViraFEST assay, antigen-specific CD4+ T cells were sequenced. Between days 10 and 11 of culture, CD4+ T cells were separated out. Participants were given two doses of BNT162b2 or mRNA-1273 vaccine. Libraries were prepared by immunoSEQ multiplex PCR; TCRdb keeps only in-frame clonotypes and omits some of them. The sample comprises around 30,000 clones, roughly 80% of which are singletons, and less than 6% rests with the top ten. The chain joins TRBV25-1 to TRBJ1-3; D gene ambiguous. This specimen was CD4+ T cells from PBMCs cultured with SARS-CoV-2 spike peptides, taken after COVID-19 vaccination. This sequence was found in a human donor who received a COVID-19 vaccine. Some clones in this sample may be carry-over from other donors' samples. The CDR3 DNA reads TGTGCCAGTTCAAGTCTCTCTGGAAACACCATATATTTT. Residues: CASSSLSGNTIYF.